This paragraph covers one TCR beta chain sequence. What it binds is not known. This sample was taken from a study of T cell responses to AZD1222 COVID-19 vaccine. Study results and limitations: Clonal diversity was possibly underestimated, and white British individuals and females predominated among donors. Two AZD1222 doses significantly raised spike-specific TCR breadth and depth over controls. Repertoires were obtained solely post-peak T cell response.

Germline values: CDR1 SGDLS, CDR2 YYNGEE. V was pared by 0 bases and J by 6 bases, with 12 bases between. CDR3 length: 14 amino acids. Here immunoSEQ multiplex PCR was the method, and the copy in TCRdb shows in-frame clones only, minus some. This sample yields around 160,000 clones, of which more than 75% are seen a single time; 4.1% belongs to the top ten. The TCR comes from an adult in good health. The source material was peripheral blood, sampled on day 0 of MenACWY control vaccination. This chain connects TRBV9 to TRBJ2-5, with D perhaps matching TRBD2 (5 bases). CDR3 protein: CASSVGNRRQTQYF. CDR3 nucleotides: TGTGCCAGCAGCGTAGGAAATAGGAGGCAGACCCAGTACTTC.